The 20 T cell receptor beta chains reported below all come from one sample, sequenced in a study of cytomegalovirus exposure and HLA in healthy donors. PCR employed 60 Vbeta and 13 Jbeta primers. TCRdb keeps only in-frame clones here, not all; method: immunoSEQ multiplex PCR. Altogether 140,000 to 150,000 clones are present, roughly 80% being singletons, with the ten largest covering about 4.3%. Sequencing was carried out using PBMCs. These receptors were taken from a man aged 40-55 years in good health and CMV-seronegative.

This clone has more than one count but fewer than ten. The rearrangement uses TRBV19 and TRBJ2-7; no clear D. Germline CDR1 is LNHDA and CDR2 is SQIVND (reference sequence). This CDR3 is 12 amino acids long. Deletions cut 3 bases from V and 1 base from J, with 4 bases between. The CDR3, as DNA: TGTGCCAGTAGTATCGGTTCCTACGAGCAGTACTTC. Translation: CASSIGSYEQYF.

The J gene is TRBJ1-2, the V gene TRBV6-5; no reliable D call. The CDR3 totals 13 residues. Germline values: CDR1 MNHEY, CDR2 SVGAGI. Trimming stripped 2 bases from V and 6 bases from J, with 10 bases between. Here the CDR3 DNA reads TGTGCCAGCAGTTACGCGGGAGCGGATGGCTACACCTTC. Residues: CASSYAGADGYTF.

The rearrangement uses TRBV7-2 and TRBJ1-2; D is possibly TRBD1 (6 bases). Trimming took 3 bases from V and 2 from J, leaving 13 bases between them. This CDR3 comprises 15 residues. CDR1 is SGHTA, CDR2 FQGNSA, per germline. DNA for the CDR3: TGTGCCAGCAGCTTGCCCCGGGGGGGCAACTATGGCTACACCTTC. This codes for CASSLPRGGNYGYTF.

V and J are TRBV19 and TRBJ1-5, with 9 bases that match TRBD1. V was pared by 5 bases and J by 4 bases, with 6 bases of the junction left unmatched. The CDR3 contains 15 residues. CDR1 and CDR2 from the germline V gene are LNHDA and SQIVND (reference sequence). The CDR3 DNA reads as TGTGCCAGTAGTTATCAGACAGGGGGTAATCAGCCCCAGCATTTT. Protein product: CASSYQTGGNQPQHF.

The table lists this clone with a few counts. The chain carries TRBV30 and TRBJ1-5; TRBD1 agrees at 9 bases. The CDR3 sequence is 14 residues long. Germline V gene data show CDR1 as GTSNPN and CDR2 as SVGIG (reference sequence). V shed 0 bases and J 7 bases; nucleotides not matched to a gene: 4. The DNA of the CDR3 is TGTGCCTGGAGTGTACTAACAGGGGGCCAGCCCCAGCATTTT. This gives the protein CAWSVLTGGQPQHF.

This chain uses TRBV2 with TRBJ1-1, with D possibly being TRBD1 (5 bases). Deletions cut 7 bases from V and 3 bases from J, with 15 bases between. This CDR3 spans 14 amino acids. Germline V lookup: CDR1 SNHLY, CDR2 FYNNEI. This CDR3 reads CASKPQGAYTEAFF. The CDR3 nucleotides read TGTGCCAGCAAACCCCAAGGGGCGTACACTGAAGCTTTCTTT.

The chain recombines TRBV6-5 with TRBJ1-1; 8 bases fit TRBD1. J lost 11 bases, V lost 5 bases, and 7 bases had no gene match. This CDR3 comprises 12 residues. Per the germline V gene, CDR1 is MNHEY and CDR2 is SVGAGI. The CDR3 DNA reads TGTGCCAGCAGTAAAGACAGGGGTGCGGCTTTCTTT. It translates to CASSKDRGAAFF.

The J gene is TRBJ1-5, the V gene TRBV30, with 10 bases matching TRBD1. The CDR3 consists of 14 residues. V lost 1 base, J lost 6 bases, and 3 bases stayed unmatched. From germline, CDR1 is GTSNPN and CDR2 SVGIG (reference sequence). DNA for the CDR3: TGTGCCTGGAGTGGACAGGGGGCCCTTCAGCCCCAGCATTTT. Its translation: CAWSGQGALQPQHF.

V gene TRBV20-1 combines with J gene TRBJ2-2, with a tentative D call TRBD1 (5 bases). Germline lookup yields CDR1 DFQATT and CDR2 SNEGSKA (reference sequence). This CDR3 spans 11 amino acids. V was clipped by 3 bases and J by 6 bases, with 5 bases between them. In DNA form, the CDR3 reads TGCAGTGCTAGGGGGCCCGGGGAGCTGTTTTTT. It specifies CSARGPGELFF.

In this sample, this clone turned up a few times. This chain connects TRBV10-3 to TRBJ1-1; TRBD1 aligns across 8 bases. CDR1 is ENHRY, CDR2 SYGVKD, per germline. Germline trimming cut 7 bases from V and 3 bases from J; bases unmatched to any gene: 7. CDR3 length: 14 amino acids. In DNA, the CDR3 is TGTGCCATCAAACAGACAGGGGCCCACACTGAAGCTTTCTTT. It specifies CAIKQTGAHTEAFF.

Written as DNA, the CDR3 is TGCGCCAGCAGCCTGAACCCCCAGTCGGGAGATGAGCAGTTCTTC. It encodes CASSLNPQSGDEQFF. The chain combines TRBV4-3 with TRBJ2-1, with D possibly TRBD2 on 6 matching bases. Trimming removed 4 bases at V and 8 bases at J, with 18 bases between. Germline assignment: CDR1 LGHNA and CDR2 YSLEER. The CDR3 is 15 residues long.

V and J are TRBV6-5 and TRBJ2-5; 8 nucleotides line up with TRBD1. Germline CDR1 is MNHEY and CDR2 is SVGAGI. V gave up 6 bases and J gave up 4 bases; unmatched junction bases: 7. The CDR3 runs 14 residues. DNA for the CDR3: TGTGCCAGCAGACACGACAGGGGTGGAGAGACCCAGTACTTC. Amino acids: CASRHDRGGETQYF.

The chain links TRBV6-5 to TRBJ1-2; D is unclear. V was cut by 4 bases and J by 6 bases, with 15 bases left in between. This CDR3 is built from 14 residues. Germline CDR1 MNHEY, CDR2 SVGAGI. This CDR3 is CASSFNAGSDGYTF. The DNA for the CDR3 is TGTGCCAGCAGTTTCAACGCTGGTTCGGATGGCTACACCTTC.

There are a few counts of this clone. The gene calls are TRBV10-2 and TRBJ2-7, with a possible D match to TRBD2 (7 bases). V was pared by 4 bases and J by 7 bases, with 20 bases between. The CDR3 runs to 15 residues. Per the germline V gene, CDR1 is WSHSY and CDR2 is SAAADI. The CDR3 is CASSVGGAARGEQYF. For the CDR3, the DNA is TGCGCCAGCAGTGTGGGGGGGGCAGCCCGGGGGGAGCAGTACTTC.

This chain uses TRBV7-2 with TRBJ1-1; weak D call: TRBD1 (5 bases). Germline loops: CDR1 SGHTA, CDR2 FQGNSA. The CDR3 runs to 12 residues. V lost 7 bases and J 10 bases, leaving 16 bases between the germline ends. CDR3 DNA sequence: TGTGCCAGCATCTTTCAGGGAATGGGAGCTTTCTTT. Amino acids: CASIFQGMGAFF.

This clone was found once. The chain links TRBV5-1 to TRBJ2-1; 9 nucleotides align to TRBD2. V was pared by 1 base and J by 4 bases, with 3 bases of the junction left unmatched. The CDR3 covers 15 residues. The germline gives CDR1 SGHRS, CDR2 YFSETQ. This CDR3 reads CASSLIAGVYNEQFF. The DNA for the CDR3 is TGCGCCAGCAGCTTGATAGCGGGGGTGTACAATGAGCAGTTCTTC.

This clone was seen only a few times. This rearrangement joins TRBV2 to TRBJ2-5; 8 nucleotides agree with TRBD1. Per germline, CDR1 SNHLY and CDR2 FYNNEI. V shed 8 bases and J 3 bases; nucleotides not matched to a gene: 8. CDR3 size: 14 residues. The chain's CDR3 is CASLDRGVEETQYF. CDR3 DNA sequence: TGTGCCAGCCTAGACAGGGGAGTGGAAGAGACCCAGTACTTC.

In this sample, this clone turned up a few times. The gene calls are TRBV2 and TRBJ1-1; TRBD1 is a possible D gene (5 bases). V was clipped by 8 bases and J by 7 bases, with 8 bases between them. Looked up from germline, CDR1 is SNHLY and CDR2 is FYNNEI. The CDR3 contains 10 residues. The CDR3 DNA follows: TGTGCCAGCGGCGACAGTGAAGCTTTCTTT. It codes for CASGDSEAFF.

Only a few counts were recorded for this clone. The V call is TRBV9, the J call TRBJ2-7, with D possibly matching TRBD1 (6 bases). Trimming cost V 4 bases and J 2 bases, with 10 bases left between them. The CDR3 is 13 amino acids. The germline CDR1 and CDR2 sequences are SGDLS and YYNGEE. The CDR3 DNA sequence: TGTGCCAGCAGCCCCAGGACAGCCTACGAGCAGTACTTC. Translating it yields CASSPRTAYEQYF.

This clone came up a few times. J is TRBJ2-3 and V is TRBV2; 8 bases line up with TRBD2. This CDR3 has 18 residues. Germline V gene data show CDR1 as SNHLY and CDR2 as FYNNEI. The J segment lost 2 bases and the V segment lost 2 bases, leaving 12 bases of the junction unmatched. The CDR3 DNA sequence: TGTGCCAGCAGTGAAACACGCGGGGGGCCCGCGGCCACAGATACGCAGTATTTT. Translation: CASSETRGGPAATDTQYF.